This TCR beta chain originates from a study of T cells in Graves' hyperthyroidism and ophthalmopathy. V gave up 0 bases and J gave up 5 bases; unmatched junction bases: 0. From germline, CDR1 is SQVTM and CDR2 ANQGSEA. CDR3 length: 13 residues. TCR beta CDR3 regions were amplified from RNA. TCR CDR3 regions were first amplified by RT-PCR with HTBI primers. TCRdb re-called the multiplex PCR reads through MiXCR, storing one row per CDR3 protein. The sample has 600,000 to 650,000 distinct CDR3 sequences, about a fifth seen once. The gene calls are TRBV29-1 and TRBJ2-1, with TRBD1 identical over 8 bases. This TCR was sampled from a man aged 25-45 years with Graves' ophthalmopathy. The sample comprised blood. The DNA for the CDR3 is TGCAGCGTTGAAGAGACAGGGGACAATGAGCAGTTCTTC. Translated, it gives CSVEETGDNEQFF.